These 18 T cell receptor beta chains came from one sample sequenced in a study of breast tumors, draining lymph nodes, adjacent tissues. In TCRdb, the multiplex PCR reads were re-called with MiXCR into one record per CDR3 protein. The sample contains over 150,000 distinct CDR3 sequences, around a third of which appear only once. The lymph nodes were axillary draining lymph nodes from breast cancer patients. The sequenced sample consisted of axillary lymph node tissue. The receptors come from a female donor with breast cancer. Some clones in this sample may be carry-over from other donors' samples.

This clonotype was seen at least ten times. This sequence joins TRBV7-9 and TRBJ1-1; D gene uncertain. The CDR3 has 14 residues. Trimming took 3 bases from V and 2 from J, leaving 10 bases between them. Germline assignment: CDR1 SEHNR and CDR2 FQNEAQ (reference sequence). The CDR3 bases are TGTGCCAGCAGCTTGGTCGCCGTAAACACTGAAGCTTTCTTT. Its translation is CASSLVAVNTEAFF.

There are many counts of this clonotype. The V and J genes are TRBV18 and TRBJ2-1, with 14 nucleotides matching TRBD2. J lost 8 bases, V lost 2 bases, and 2 bases had no gene match. This CDR3 is built from 15 residues. Germline-derived CDR1 and CDR2 are KGHSH and LQKENI. The chain's CDR3 is CASSPGTSGSDEQFF. The CDR3 bases are TGTGCCAGCTCACCAGGGACTAGCGGGAGTGATGAGCAGTTCTTC.

A remark on this clonotype: This clone may be a read error of a much larger clone one base away. The chain carries TRBV2 and TRBJ2-5; D is possibly TRBD1 (6 bases). CDR3 size: 14 residues. Germline V gene sequence: CDR1 SNHLY, CDR2 FYNNEI. Here the CDR3 reads CASSFFQGQKTRYF. For the CDR3, the DNA is TGTGCCAGCAGTTTTTTTCAGGGGCAAAAGACCCGGTACTTC.

Regarding this clonotype: A single base separates this from a much larger clone, so it may be a read error. The V call is TRBV5-1, the J call TRBJ2-3, with 8 bases fitting TRBD2. This CDR3 has 14 amino acids. Looked up from germline, CDR1 is SGHRS and CDR2 is YFSETQ. The ends lost 7 bases at V and 4 bases at J; junction bases unmatched: 8. The CDR3 nucleotides read TGCGCCAGCGCGGACGGGGGGGGCGCAGATACGCAGTATTTT. This codes for CASADGGGADTQYF. Filled out from reference TRBV5-1 and TRBJ2-3, the complete variable domain reads KAGVTQTPRYLIKTRGQQVTLSCSPISGHRSVSWYQQTPGQGLQFLFEYFSETQRNKGNFPGRFSGRQFSNSRSEMNVSTLELGDSALYLCASADGGGADTQYFGPGTRLTVL.

Comments on this clonotype: This sequence may be a read error, since a much larger clone differs from it by one base. The V call is TRBV12-3 or TRBV12-4, the J call TRBJ2-5; D call uncertain. V lost 3 bases and J lost 2, with 13 bases in between. This CDR3 has 15 residues. CDR3 loop: CASSLSQNRQETQYF. The CDR3 DNA sequence: TGTGCCAGCAGTTTGAGTCAGAACCGTCAAGAGACCCAGTACTTC.

In this sample, this clonotype turned up many times. This sequence joins TRBV10-3 and TRBJ2-7; 11 bases align to TRBD2. V lost 8 bases, J lost 2 bases, and 14 bases stayed unmatched. Germline V CDR1 and CDR2: ENHRY, SYGVKD. The length of the CDR3 is 17 residues. In nucleotides, the CDR3 is TGTGCCATCCTAGACCCAAGCCCGGGACTAGCGGCCTACGAGCAGTACTTC. This codes for CAILDPSPGLAAYEQYF.

This clonotype was picked up many times. This chain's CDR3 is CAISVAGGGYEQYF. The CDR3, as DNA: TGTGCCATCAGCGTAGCGGGGGGGGGCTACGAGCAGTACTTC. The chain combines TRBV10-3 with TRBJ2-7; 11 nucleotides align to TRBD2. V gave up 6 bases and J gave up 3 bases; unmatched junction bases: 4. Germline V lookup: CDR1 ENHRY, CDR2 SYGVKD. This CDR3 contains 14 residues.

This clonotype was recorded at least ten times. The rearrangement joins TRBV6-5 to TRBJ2-2, with D possibly matching TRBD1 (6 bases). CDR3 length: 14 residues. CDR1 is MNHEY, CDR2 SVGAGI, per germline. The V gene lost 2 bases and the J gene lost 4 bases, with 8 bases spanning the gap. The CDR3 coding sequence is TGTGCCAGCAGTTACCTCAGGGGCACCGGGGAGCTGTTTTTT. Translating gives CASSYLRGTGELFF.

The V and J genes are TRBV11-2 and TRBJ2-7; 10 positions match TRBD2. The germline CDR1 and CDR2 sequences are SGHAT and FQNNGV. V was clipped by 11 bases and J by 1 base; unmatched bases: 11. The CDR3 loop spans 15 amino acids. The CDR3 region has the DNA TGTGCCGGTAGCTCCCTAGCGGGAGCGTCCTACGAGCAGTACTTC. Translating gives CAGSSLAGASYEQYF.

This clonotype was recorded many times. The V gene is TRBV20-1, the J gene TRBJ1-2; possibly TRBD1 for D (5 bases). The CDR3 totals 14 residues. Germline loops: CDR1 DFQATT, CDR2 SNEGSKA (reference sequence). Between the trimmed V and J ends, which lost 2 bases and 4 bases, there was a span of 14 bases. DNA for the CDR3: TGCAGTGCTAGAAGGGACGGATCCACCTATGGCTACACCTTC. Translating it yields CSARRDGSTYGYTF.

This clonotype was recorded many times. One base away lies a much larger clone, so this may be a sequencing read error. The chain carries TRBV20-1 and TRBJ2-7, with 9 positions matching TRBD1. Trimming cost V 6 bases and J 5 bases; bases outside gene matches: 14. Germline V lookup: CDR1 DFQATT, CDR2 SNEGSKA (reference sequence). The CDR3 runs to 15 residues. For the CDR3, the DNA is TGCAGTGCCCTACCCCCGGGACAGGGTACTAACGAGCAGTACTTC. It encodes CSALPPGQGTNEQYF.

This clonotype was observed a handful of times. The DNA for the CDR3 is TGTGCCAGCAGCGCAATGCTGGGACTAGCGGGGGGCGCGGAGCAGTTCTTC. It translates to CASSAMLGLAGGAEQFF. The chain links TRBV9 to TRBJ2-1; 15 bases line up with TRBD2. The germline V gene encodes CDR1 SGDLS and CDR2 YYNGEE. Losses at the gene ends were 3 bases for V and 10 bases for J; bases not matched to a gene: 11. The CDR3 is 17 residues long.

This clonotype occurred many times. The chain carries TRBV12-3 or TRBV12-4 and TRBJ1-5; D is unclear. The CDR3 is 15 residues long. V lost 7 bases and J lost 1, with 14 bases in between. The CDR3 protein is CASTPGPWSNQPQHF. Here the CDR3 DNA reads TGTGCCAGCACCCCGGGCCCATGGAGCAATCAGCCCCAGCATTTT.

A few counts support this clonotype. This clone may be a read error of a much larger clone one base away. CDR3 protein: CASSRTTSALYEQYF. The CDR3 DNA is TGTGCCAGCAGCCGGACGACTAGCGCGTTGTACGAGCAGTACTTC. V is TRBV11-2 and J is TRBJ2-7, with TRBD2 identical over 8 bases. CDR1 is SGHAT, CDR2 FQNNGV, per germline. Unmatched junction bases numbered 10, after V lost 5 bases and J lost 4 bases. The CDR3 sequence is 15 residues long.

This clonotype showed up many times. This chain connects TRBV20-1 to TRBJ1-2, with D uncertain. Trimming pared 6 bases from V and 1 base from J, leaving 12 bases between. The CDR3 has 13 residues. Germline CDR1 DFQATT, CDR2 SNEGSKA (reference sequence). This chain's CDR3 is CSAKDTDNYGYTF. The CDR3 DNA follows: TGCAGTGCCAAAGATACAGATAACTATGGCTACACCTTC.

This clonotype was picked up many times. The chain employs TRBV4-3 and TRBJ1-2; D may be TRBD1 (5 bases). CDR3 length: 15 amino acids. Trimming shortened V by 1 base and J by 4 bases, and 13 bases separated the two germline ends. Germline V gene data show CDR1 as LGHNA and CDR2 as YSLEER. The CDR3: CASSQGSGLGYGYTF. The CDR3 DNA sequence: TGCGCCAGCAGCCAAGGGTCGGGGCTAGGCTATGGCTACACCTTC.

Concerning this clonotype itself: A read error is possible here, since a much larger clone lies one base away. No conserved phenylalanine or tryptophan ends this CDR3, so it is likely a read error. The chain has TRBV5-1 and TRBJ2-5, with D possibly matching TRBD2 (6 bases). CDR3 size: 15 residues. The V end was cut by 4 bases, the J end by 2 bases, with 15 bases between. Germline CDR1 reads SGHRS; CDR2 reads YFSETQ. In DNA, the CDR3 is TGCGCCAGCAGCGGGGCGGGGTTACATCAAGAGACCCAGTACTGC. Its protein product is CASSGAGLHQETQYC.

This clonotype was seen repeatedly, ten times or more. The rearrangement uses TRBV20-1 and TRBJ2-3, with D tentatively TRBD1 (6 bases). Germline lookup yields CDR1 DFQATT and CDR2 SNEGSKA (reference sequence). This CDR3 contains 15 residues. Trimming left V 6 bases short and J 2 bases short, with 18 bases between. CDR3 in amino acids: CSAYPTGRNTDTQYF. Written as DNA, the CDR3 is TGCAGTGCCTACCCGACAGGAAGGAACACAGATACGCAGTATTTT.